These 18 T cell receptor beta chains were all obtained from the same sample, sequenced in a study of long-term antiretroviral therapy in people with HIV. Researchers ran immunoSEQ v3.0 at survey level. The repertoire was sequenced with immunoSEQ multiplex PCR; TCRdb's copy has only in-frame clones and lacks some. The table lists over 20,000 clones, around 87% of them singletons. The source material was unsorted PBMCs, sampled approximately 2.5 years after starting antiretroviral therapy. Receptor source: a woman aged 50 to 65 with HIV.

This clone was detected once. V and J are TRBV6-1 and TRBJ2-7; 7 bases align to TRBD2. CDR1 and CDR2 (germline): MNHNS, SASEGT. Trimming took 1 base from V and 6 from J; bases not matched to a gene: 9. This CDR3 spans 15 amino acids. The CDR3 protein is CASSEVPGLYSEQYF. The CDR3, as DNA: TGTGCCAGCAGTGAAGTTCCGGGACTATATTCCGAGCAGTACTTC.

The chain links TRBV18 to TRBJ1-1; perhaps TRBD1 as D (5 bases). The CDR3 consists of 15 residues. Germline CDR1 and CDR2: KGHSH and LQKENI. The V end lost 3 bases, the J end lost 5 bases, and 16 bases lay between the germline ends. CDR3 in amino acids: CASSPVLLGVTEAFF. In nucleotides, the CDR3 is TGTGCCAGCTCACCGGTTCTGCTGGGGGTGACTGAAGCTTTCTTT.

CDR3 region: CASSRGSSYEQYF. CDR3 DNA: TGTGCCAGCAGCCGGGGTTCCTCCTACGAGCAGTACTTC. The rearrangement uses TRBV14 and TRBJ2-7; D remains unclear. The CDR3 is made up of 13 amino acids. Germline values: CDR1 SGHDN, CDR2 FVKESK. V dropped 4 bases and J dropped 0 bases, with 7 bases sitting between them.

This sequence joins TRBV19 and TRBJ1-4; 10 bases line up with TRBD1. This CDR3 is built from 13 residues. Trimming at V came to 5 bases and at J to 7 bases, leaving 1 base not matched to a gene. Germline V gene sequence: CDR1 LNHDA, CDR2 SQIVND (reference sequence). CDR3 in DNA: TGTGCCAGTAGTTGGGACAGGGGTGAAAAACTGTTTTTT. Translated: CASSWDRGEKLFF.

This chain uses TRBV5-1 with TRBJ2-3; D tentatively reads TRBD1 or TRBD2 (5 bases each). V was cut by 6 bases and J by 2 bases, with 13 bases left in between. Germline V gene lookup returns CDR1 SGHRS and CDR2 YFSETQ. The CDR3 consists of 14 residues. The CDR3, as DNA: TGCGCCAGCAACACGGGGACCAACACAGATACGCAGTATTTT. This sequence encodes CASNTGTNTDTQYF.

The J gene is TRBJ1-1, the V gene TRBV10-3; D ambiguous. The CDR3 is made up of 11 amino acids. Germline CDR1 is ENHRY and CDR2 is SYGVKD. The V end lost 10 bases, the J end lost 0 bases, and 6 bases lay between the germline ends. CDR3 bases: TGTGCCACGCAAATGAACACTGAAGCTTTCTTT. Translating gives CATQMNTEAFF.

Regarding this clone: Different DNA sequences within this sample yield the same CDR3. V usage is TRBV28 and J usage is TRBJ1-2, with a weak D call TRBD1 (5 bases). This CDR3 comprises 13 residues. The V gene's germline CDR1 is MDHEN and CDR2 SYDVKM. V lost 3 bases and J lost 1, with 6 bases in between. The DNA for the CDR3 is TGTGCCAGCAGTTTTGGGGGTAACTATGGCTACACCTTC. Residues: CASSFGGNYGYTF.

The CDR3: CASSIRLAGDPRKKAQYF. CDR3 coding DNA: TGTGCCAGTAGTATCCGCCTAGCGGGAGACCCAAGAAAGAAGGCGCAGTATTTT. The rearrangement joins TRBV19 to TRBJ2-3, with 10 bases lining up with TRBD2. The CDR3 totals 18 residues. Trimming took 3 bases from V and 10 from J; bases not matched to a gene: 19. Germline V gene data show CDR1 as LNHDA and CDR2 as SQIVND (reference sequence).

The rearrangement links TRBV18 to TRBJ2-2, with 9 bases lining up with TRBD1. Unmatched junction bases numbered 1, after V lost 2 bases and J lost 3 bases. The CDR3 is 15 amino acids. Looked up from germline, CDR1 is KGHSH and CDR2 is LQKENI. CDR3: CASSPDRGDTGELFF. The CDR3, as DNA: TGTGCCAGCTCACCAGACAGGGGGGACACCGGGGAGCTGTTTTTT.

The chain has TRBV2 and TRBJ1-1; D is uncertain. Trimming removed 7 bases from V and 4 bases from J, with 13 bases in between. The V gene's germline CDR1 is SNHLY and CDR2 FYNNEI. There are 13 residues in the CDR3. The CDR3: CASKEREITEAFF. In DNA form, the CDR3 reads TGTGCCAGCAAGGAACGGGAGATCACTGAAGCTTTCTTT.

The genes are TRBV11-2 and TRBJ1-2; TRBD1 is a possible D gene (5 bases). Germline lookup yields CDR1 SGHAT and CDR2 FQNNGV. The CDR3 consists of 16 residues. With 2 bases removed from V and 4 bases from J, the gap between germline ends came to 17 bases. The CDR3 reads CASSLFEGPVSYGYTF. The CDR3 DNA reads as TGTGCCAGCAGCTTATTTGAGGGGCCCGTTAGCTATGGCTACACCTTC.

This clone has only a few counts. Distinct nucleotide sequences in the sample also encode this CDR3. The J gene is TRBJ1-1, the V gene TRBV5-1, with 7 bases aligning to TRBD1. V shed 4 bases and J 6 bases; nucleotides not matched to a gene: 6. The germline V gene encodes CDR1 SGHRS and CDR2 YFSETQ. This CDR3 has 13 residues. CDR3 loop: CASSPTGPSEAFF. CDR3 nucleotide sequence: TGCGCCAGCAGCCCGACAGGGCCCTCTGAAGCTTTCTTT.

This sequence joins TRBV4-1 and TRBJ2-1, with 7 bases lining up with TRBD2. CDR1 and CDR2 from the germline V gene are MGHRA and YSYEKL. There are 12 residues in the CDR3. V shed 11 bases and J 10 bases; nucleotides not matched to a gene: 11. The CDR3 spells CARKVREREQFF. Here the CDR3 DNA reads TGCGCCCGGAAGGTGCGGGAGCGGGAGCAGTTCTTC.

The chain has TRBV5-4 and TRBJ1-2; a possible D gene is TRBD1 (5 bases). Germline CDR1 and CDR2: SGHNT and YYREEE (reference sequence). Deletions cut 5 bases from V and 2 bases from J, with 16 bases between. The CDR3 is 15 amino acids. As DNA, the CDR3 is TGTGCCAGCAGGCCCCCCCTAGGGGAGAACTATGGCTACACCTTC. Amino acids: CASRPPLGENYGYTF. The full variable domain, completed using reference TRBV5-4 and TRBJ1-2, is ETGVTQSPTHLIKTRGQQVTLRCSSQSGHNTVSWYQQALGQGPQFIFQYYREEENGRGNFPPRFSGLQFPNYSSELNVNALELDDSALYLCASRPPLGENYGYTFGSGTRLTVV.

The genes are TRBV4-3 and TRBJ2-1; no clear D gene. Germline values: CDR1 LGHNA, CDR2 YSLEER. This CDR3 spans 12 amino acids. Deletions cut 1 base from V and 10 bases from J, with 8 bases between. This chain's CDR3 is CASSQVGDEQFF. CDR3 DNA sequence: TGCGCCAGCAGCCAAGTGGGTGACGAGCAGTTCTTC.

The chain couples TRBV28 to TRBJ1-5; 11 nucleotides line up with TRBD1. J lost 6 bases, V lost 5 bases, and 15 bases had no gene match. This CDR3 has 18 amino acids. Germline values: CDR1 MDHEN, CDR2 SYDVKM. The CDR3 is CASSHIPQGQGVSQPQHF. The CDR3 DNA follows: TGTGCCAGCAGTCACATACCCCAGGGACAGGGGGTAAGTCAGCCCCAGCATTTT.

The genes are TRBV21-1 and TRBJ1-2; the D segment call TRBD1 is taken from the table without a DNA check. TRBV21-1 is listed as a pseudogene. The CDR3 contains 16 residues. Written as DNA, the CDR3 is TGTGCCAGCAGCAAAAAGACAGGGGGGGCCCTAGTTGGCTACACCTTC. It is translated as CASSKKTGGALVGYTF.

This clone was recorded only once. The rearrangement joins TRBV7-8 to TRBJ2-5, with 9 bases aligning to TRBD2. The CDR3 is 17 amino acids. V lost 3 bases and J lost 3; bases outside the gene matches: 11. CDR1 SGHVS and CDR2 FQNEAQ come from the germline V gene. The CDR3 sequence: CASSFRNSGGPEETQYF. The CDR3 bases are TGTGCCAGCAGCTTTAGGAATAGCGGGGGACCCGAAGAGACCCAGTACTTC.